These 5 T cell receptor beta chains were sequenced from one sample in a study of blood T cell repertoires in COVID-19. Repertoires were generated with immunoSEQ multiplex PCR, while TCRdb's copy carries only in-frame clones and drops some. The data show about 78,000 clones, 90% seen once. Sequencing was carried out using peripheral blood. These receptors all come from a woman aged 45-59 years in a cohort sampled during active COVID-19.

The chain has TRBV27 and TRBJ1-2; possible D gene TRBD1, 6 bases. Germline values: CDR1 MNHEY, CDR2 SMNVEV (reference sequence). V shed 7 bases and J shed 6 bases, with 12 bases lying between them. The CDR3 spans 12 residues. CDR3 region: CASTGGGNGYTF. The CDR3 bases are TGTGCCAGCACGGGCGGGGGCAATGGCTACACCTTC.

The chain has TRBV7-2 and TRBJ2-5; a possible D gene is TRBD2 (5 bases). V was pared by 1 base and J by 2 bases, with 14 bases between. The germline V gene has CDR1 SGHTA and CDR2 FQGNSA. The CDR3 covers 16 residues. The CDR3 region has the DNA TGTGCCAGCAGCTTAGGAGGGCTAGGCCGACAAGAGACCCAGTACTTC. Translating gives CASSLGGLGRQETQYF.

This chain joins TRBV6-2 or TRBV6-3 and TRBJ2-1, with 8 bases aligning to TRBD1. CDR3 size: 15 residues. CDR1 is MNHEY and CDR2 is SVGEGT in the germline V gene. The V gene end was trimmed by 7 bases and the J gene end by 6 bases; junction bases not matched to a gene: 11. The CDR3 is CASTPRRDRFNEQFF. CDR3 coding DNA: TGTGCCAGCACCCCCCGGCGGGACAGGTTCAATGAGCAGTTCTTC.

The chain has TRBV7-8 and TRBJ2-1; TRBD2 matches 10 bases. Trimming removed 3 bases from V and 7 bases from J; junction bases left unmatched: 12. Germline loops: CDR1 SGHVS, CDR2 FQNEAQ. The CDR3 has 17 amino acids. CDR3 nucleotide sequence: TGTGCCAGCAGCTTGGCTATTCCGGGACTAGCGTCTAATGAGCAGTTCTTC. The encoded protein is CASSLAIPGLASNEQFF.

V usage is TRBV5-5 and J usage is TRBJ1-5; no clear D gene. V was cut by 2 bases and J by 0 bases, with 9 bases left in between. The CDR3 totals 15 residues. The germline V gene has CDR1 SGHKS and CDR2 YYEKEE (reference sequence). The DNA for the CDR3 is TGTGCCAGCAGCTTTTTCTACAGTAGCAATCAGCCCCAGCATTTT. This sequence encodes CASSFFYSSNQPQHF.